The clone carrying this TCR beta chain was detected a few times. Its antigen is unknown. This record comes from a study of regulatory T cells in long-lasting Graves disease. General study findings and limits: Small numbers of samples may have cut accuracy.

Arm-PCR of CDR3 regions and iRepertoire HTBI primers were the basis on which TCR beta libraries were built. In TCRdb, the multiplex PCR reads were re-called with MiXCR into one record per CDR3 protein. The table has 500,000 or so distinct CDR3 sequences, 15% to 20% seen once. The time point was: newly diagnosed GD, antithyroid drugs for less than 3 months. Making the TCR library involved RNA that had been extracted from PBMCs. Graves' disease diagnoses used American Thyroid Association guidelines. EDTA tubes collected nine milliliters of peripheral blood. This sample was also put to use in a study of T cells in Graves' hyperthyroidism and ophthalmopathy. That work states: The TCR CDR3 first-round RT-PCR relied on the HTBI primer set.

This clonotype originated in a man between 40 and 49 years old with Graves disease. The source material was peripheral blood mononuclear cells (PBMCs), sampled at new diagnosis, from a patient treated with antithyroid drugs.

CDR3 protein: CASSEQAQGCEKLFF. CDR3 DNA: TGTGCCAGCAGTGAACAAGCCCAAGGGTGTGAAAAACTGTTTTTT. The rearrangement joins TRBV6-1 to TRBJ1-4; D ambiguous. Germline V gene data show CDR1 as MNHNS and CDR2 as SASEGT. There are 15 residues in the CDR3. Trimming left V 2 bases short and J 7 bases short, with 14 bases between.